The 9 T cell receptor beta chains reported below all come from one sample, sequenced in a study of beta chain features in type 1 diabetes. Findings and caveats of the study: Among all four CD4+ subsets, Type 1 diabetes patients had TCRB CDR3s that were moderately but significantly shorter.

Their antigen targets remain unknown. Of the isolated RNA, all was reverse transcribed, and so the sequenced material was expressed TCRB transcripts. TCRdb keeps only in-frame clones here, not all; method: immunoSEQ multiplex PCR. The profile shows fewer than 450,000 clones, 13% of them singletons. Sequences were obtained from naive CD4+ T cells from blood. These receptors were obtained from a woman aged 18-29 years with type 1 diabetes.

The rearrangement uses TRBV28 and TRBJ1-1; possibly TRBD1 for D (5 bases). The germline CDR1 and CDR2 sequences are MDHEN and SYDVKM. The CDR3 sequence is 13 residues long. The germline V and J ends were trimmed by 3 bases and 4 bases, with 9 bases remaining between them. In DNA form, the CDR3 reads TGTGCCAGCAGTTTGGGGGGTTCCACTGAAGCTTTCTTT. Its translation is CASSLGGSTEAFF.

This sequence joins TRBV19 and TRBJ1-5, with D uncertain. The length of the CDR3 is 15 residues. The ends were cut back, 5 bases at V and 9 bases at J, with 20 bases in the middle. Germline CDR1 reads LNHDA; CDR2 reads SQIVND (reference sequence). CDR3 residues: CASSRGMGGEGPQHF. Here the CDR3 DNA reads TGTGCCAGTAGTCGAGGGATGGGCGGGGAAGGGCCCCAGCATTTT.

The chain employs TRBV5-1 and TRBJ2-7, with TRBD2 matching over 7 bases. Trimming took 4 bases from V and 9 from J; bases not matched to a gene: 10. This CDR3 contains 13 residues. Looked up from germline, CDR1 is SGHRS and CDR2 is YFSETQ. CDR3 residues: CASSPIGEGLQYV. The CDR3 DNA reads TGCGCCAGCAGCCCCATAGGGGAGGGGCTGCAGTACGTC.

This clone was counted only a few times. The CDR3 region has the DNA TGTGCCAGCAGTTACTCGATGATGCGTTCCGGGACCCAGTACTTC. It yields the protein CASSYSMMRSGTQYF. The chain couples TRBV6-6 to TRBJ2-5; D ambiguous. Trimming took off 0 bases at V and 7 bases at J, with 15 bases between the two ends. The CDR3 length is 15 residues. CDR1 MNHNY and CDR2 SVGAGI come from the germline V gene (reference sequence).

J is TRBJ2-5 and V is TRBV7-2, with D perhaps TRBD2 (5 bases). The CDR3 contains 17 residues. Germline CDR1 SGHTA, CDR2 FQGNSA. Trimming cost V 5 bases and J 7 bases, with 26 bases left between them. The CDR3 is CASSQPSRRHGDRTQYF. Written as DNA, the CDR3 is TGTGCCAGCAGCCAACCTAGCCGGCGGCATGGCGATCGGACCCAGTACTTC.

The chain is built from TRBV19 and TRBJ1-2; D is undetermined. CDR3 length: 11 amino acids. Trimming shortened V by 9 bases and J by 4 bases, and 9 bases separated the two germline ends. Germline loops: CDR1 LNHDA, CDR2 SQIVND (reference sequence). Here the CDR3 DNA reads TGTGCCAGCTCAGGAACCTATGGCTACACCTTC. It yields the protein CASSGTYGYTF.

The CDR3 loop reads CASRLTSGNTIYF. Here the CDR3 DNA reads TGTGCCAGCCGACTTACCTCTGGAAACACCATATATTTT. The chain has TRBV2 and TRBJ1-3; no firm D call. The CDR3 contains 13 residues. Germline assignment: CDR1 SNHLY and CDR2 FYNNEI. V lost 8 bases to trimming and J lost 0 bases, with 8 bases between them.

This clone has just a few counts. Other DNA sequences in the sample encode the same CDR3. The V call is TRBV28, the J call TRBJ2-7; 7 bases map to TRBD1. The J segment lost 2 bases and the V segment lost 6 bases, leaving 4 bases of the junction unmatched. The CDR3 totals 13 residues. Germline CDR1 is MDHEN and CDR2 is SYDVKM. The CDR3 is CASSRDSPYEQYV. The DNA for the CDR3 is TGTGCCAGCAGCCGGGACAGCCCCTACGAGCAGTACGTC.

This clone was recorded a few times. The chain is built from TRBV11-2 and TRBJ1-1, with 8 bases fitting TRBD1. CDR1 and CDR2 from the germline V gene are SGHAT and FQNNGV. The junction had 10 bases not matched to a gene; V was cut back by 5 bases and J by 2 bases. The CDR3 loop spans 16 amino acids. CDR3 bases: TGTGCCAGCAGCGGTCGTTTAGGACAGGGTAACACTGAAGCTTTCTTT. Amino acid sequence: CASSGRLGQGNTEAFF.